A selection of T cell receptor beta chains follows, all from one sample in a study of PD-1 blockade in classical Hodgkin lymphoma. Profiled with immunoSEQ multiplex PCR; TCRdb holds only in-frame clones, not every one. The sample lists around 30,000 clones; more than 70% were seen once. Sequenced material: CD4+ T cells from blood. All receptors derive from a human donor with classical Hodgkin lymphoma. Both conserved end residues are trimmed from each CDR3. Each record gives: V gene, J gene, CDR3 protein.

v_gene: TRBV19
j_gene: TRBJ1-5
CDR3aa: ASSIGNQPQH

v_gene: TRBV19
j_gene: TRBJ1-4
CDR3aa: ASSLQGTTNEKLF

v_gene: TRBV7-2
j_gene: TRBJ2-1
CDR3aa: ASSPSGTYNEQF

v_gene: TRBV6-5
j_gene: TRBJ2-7
CDR3aa: ASRSAAQGLYEQY

v_gene: TRBV5-1
j_gene: TRBJ2-3
CDR3aa: ASSLTHSADTQY

v_gene: TRBV7-2
j_gene: TRBJ2-1
CDR3aa: ASSLGLANNEQF

v_gene: TRBV5-1
j_gene: TRBJ2-2
CDR3aa: ASSFSGTRNTGELF

v_gene: TRBV5-6
j_gene: TRBJ2-5
CDR3aa: ASSLRGMRETQY

v_gene: TRBV6-5
j_gene: TRBJ2-5
CDR3aa: ASKRDQETQY

v_gene: TRBV11-1
j_gene: TRBJ1-2
CDR3aa: ASSVGQNYGYT

v_gene: TRBV28
j_gene: TRBJ2-7
CDR3aa: ASAPAGLSEQY

v_gene: TRBV10-3
j_gene: TRBJ2-7
CDR3aa: AIKKQGDGYEQY

v_gene: TRBV7-2
j_gene: TRBJ1-4
CDR3aa: ASSPDGVDEKLF

v_gene: TRBV4-2
j_gene: TRBJ1-4
CDR3aa: ASSQVTRRSSEKLF

v_gene: TRBV5-4
j_gene: TRBJ2-7
CDR3aa: ASSFRLAGVNDEQY

v_gene: TRBV18
j_gene: TRBJ2-7
CDR3aa: ASSPWSSGSVYEQY

v_gene: TRBV7-9
j_gene: TRBJ2-1
CDR3aa: ASSLGTGSHEQF

v_gene: TRBV18
j_gene: TRBJ1-1
CDR3aa: ASSPPSQGAEAF

v_gene: TRBV5-4
j_gene: TRBJ2-1
CDR3aa: ASRPRTSGSRNEQF

v_gene: TRBV5-6
j_gene: TRBJ2-3
CDR3aa: ASSFTSEEAY

v_gene: TRBV2
j_gene: TRBJ2-5
CDR3aa: ASSAGTGGADETQY

v_gene: TRBV7-2
j_gene: TRBJ1-4
CDR3aa: ASSLVWGLANEKLF

v_gene: TRBV28
j_gene: TRBJ1-4
CDR3aa: AGANTGSGEKLF

v_gene: TRBV6-6
j_gene: TRBJ2-7
CDR3aa: ASSYYSGQISYEQY

v_gene: TRBV4-2
j_gene: .
CDR3aa: ASSQVLAGAHEQY

v_gene: TRBV7-2
j_gene: TRBJ2-2
CDR3aa: ASSPLRLAGEGGELF

v_gene: TRBV27
j_gene: TRBJ2-3
CDR3aa: ASRKLAGGWVSTDTQY

v_gene: TRBV29-1
j_gene: TRBJ2-3
CDR3aa: SVAGTRSDTQY

v_gene: TRBV6-1
j_gene: TRBJ1-3
CDR3aa: ASSELWTGLNTIY

v_gene: TRBV27
j_gene: TRBJ2-7
CDR3aa: ASRRYPGQGIYEQY

v_gene: TRBV4-1
j_gene: TRBJ2-3
CDR3aa: ASGEGAWADTQY

v_gene: TRBV5-1
j_gene: TRBJ2-5
CDR3aa: ASSSGRDGETQY

v_gene: TRBV6-1
j_gene: TRBJ2-7
CDR3aa: ASSDWTSVNYEQY

v_gene: TRBV6-5
j_gene: TRBJ2-7
CDR3aa: ASSYSRVSYEQY

v_gene: TRBV7-2
j_gene: TRBJ2-4
CDR3aa: ASSPDRGAKNIQY

v_gene: TRBV7-9
j_gene: TRBJ2-7
CDR3aa: ASSSPGTSGRKSH

v_gene: TRBV29-1
j_gene: TRBJ2-1
CDR3aa: SGRTSGRPYNEQF

v_gene: TRBV29-1
j_gene: TRBJ1-3
CDR3aa: SALFGNTIY

v_gene: TRBV28
j_gene: TRBJ2-1
CDR3aa: ASKRTPHYNEQF

v_gene: TRBV14
j_gene: TRBJ1-5
CDR3aa: ASSQEHPPEHSNQPQH

v_gene: TRBV4-3
j_gene: TRBJ1-2
CDR3aa: ASSQGQTGDYGYT